What follows are 20 T cell receptor beta chains derived from one specimen sequenced in a study of cytomegalovirus exposure and HLA in healthy donors. The study ran its PCR with 60 Vbeta and 13 Jbeta primers. TCRdb keeps only in-frame clones here, not all; method: immunoSEQ multiplex PCR. The sample carries around 120,000 clones, more than 65% recorded once. The specimen sequenced was PBMCs. Receptors were obtained from a human donor in good health.

Remarks on this clone: The sample holds other DNA sequences that translate to the same CDR3. This chain links TRBV7-8 with TRBJ2-6, with D possibly TRBD2 on 5 matching bases. V was cut by 2 bases and J by 2 bases, with 7 bases left in between. The CDR3 spans 15 residues. The V gene's germline CDR1 is SGHVS and CDR2 FQNEAQ. CDR3 in DNA: TGTGCCAGCAGCTTATCCGGGACTGGGGCCAACGTCCTGACTTTC. Amino acid sequence: CASSLSGTGANVLTF.

This chain joins TRBV6-6 and TRBJ1-2; D not resolved. CDR3 size: 14 residues. V lost 2 bases to trimming and J lost 8 bases, with 15 bases between them. Germline lookup yields CDR1 MNHNY and CDR2 SVGAGI (reference sequence). The CDR3 reads CASSYNTRLSGYTF. CDR3 in DNA: TGTGCCAGCAGTTACAACACCCGATTATCGGGCTACACCTTC.

This clone was recorded a few times. Written as DNA, the CDR3 is TGTGCCAGCAGCTCAGGGTCTCACGGGGAGCTGTTTTTT. Encoded protein: CASSSGSHGELFF. The rearrangement joins TRBV5-4 to TRBJ2-2, with D perhaps TRBD1 (5 bases). The V gene lost 3 bases and the J gene lost 7 bases, with 10 bases spanning the gap. This CDR3 has 13 residues. The germline CDR1 and CDR2 sequences are SGHNT and YYREEE (reference sequence). Together with reference TRBV5-4 and TRBJ2-2, the CDR3 gives the full variable domain: ETGVTQSPTHLIKTRGQQVTLRCSSQSGHNTVSWYQQALGQGPQFIFQYYREEENGRGNFPPRFSGLQFPNYSSELNVNALELDDSALYLCASSSGSHGELFFGEGSRLTVL.

This chain connects TRBV10-3 to TRBJ2-3, with 8 bases lining up with TRBD2. The CDR3 covers 15 residues. V shed 10 bases and J 2 bases; nucleotides not matched to a gene: 11. From germline, CDR1 is ENHRY and CDR2 SYGVKD. The CDR3 here is CATNREGRDTDTQYF. CDR3 sequence (DNA): TGTGCCACTAACCGGGAGGGCCGGGACACAGATACGCAGTATTTT.

The chain employs TRBV28 and TRBJ2-1, with TRBD1 identical over 9 bases. The CDR3 sequence is 13 residues long. V dropped 5 bases and J dropped 5; count of bases not matched to a gene: 1. Per the germline V gene, CDR1 is MDHEN and CDR2 is SYDVKM. The CDR3 nucleotides read TGTGCCAGCAGTCGGGACAGGGACAATGAGCAGTTCTTC. Translated, it gives CASSRDRDNEQFF.

The rearrangement uses TRBV5-1 and TRBJ2-1, with 10 positions matching TRBD2. This CDR3 contains 16 residues. CDR1 is SGHRS, CDR2 YFSETQ, per germline. The V and J ends lost 3 bases and 5 bases, in that order; junction bases with no gene match: 8. The CDR3 coding sequence is TGCGCCAGCAGCTCTAATAGCGGGAGGCACAACAATGAGCAGTTCTTC. Translated, it gives CASSSNSGRHNNEQFF.

This chain uses TRBV6-5 with TRBJ1-2, with 8 bases lining up with TRBD1. Per germline, CDR1 MNHEY and CDR2 SVGAGI. This CDR3 has 14 residues. Trimming took 6 bases from V and 4 from J; bases not matched to a gene: 7. CDR3 nucleotide sequence: TGTGCCAGCAGATCGACAGGGGTTCCCTATGGCTACACCTTC. Amino acids: CASRSTGVPYGYTF.

This clone was seen once. The chain recombines TRBV5-1 with TRBJ1-1; D perhaps matches TRBD1 (5 bases). CDR1 and CDR2 (germline): SGHRS, YFSETQ. Between the trimmed V and J ends, which lost 3 bases and 3 bases, there was a span of 21 bases. The length of the CDR3 is 17 residues. CDR3 nucleotides: TGCGCCAGCAGCTCCGACAGAGGGAGGGCTCGGGACACTGAAGCTTTCTTT. It codes for CASSSDRGRARDTEAFF.

V usage is TRBV7-2 and J usage is TRBJ2-1, with TRBD2 matching 11 bases. Per the germline V gene, CDR1 is SGHTA and CDR2 is FQGNSA. This CDR3 contains 15 residues. V was pared by 4 bases and J by 4 bases, with 3 bases of the junction left unmatched. This chain's CDR3 is CASSSGLAGYNEQFF. The CDR3 DNA follows: TGTGCCAGCAGCTCTGGACTAGCGGGTTACAATGAGCAGTTCTTC.

This clone was found a few times. The chain uses TRBV19 and TRBJ2-7; D not certain. Germline V CDR1 and CDR2: LNHDA, SQIVND (reference sequence). V was cut by 9 bases and J by 6 bases, with 12 bases left in between. There are 11 residues in the CDR3. The CDR3 region has the DNA TGTGCCAGCGCCCATCACAGCGAGCAGTACTTC. Translation: CASAHHSEQYF.

The J gene is TRBJ1-5, the V gene TRBV27; 10 nucleotides line up with TRBD1. CDR1 and CDR2 from the germline V gene are MNHEY and SMNVEV (reference sequence). The CDR3 length is 17 residues. Unmatched junction bases numbered 14, after V lost 5 bases and J lost 7 bases. CDR3 in DNA: TGTGCCAGCAGTCACAGGGGGGGACAGGGGTTGGGACAGCCCCAGCATTTT. This codes for CASSHRGGQGLGQPQHF.

CDR3 bases: TGTGCCAGCAGCTGGGGACAGGGGCCAGCCTACGAGCAGTACTTC. Amino acids: CASSWGQGPAYEQYF. This sequence joins TRBV5-4 and TRBJ2-7; TRBD1 matches 10 bases. Trimming cost V 3 bases and J 2 bases; bases outside gene matches: 5. The CDR3 is made up of 15 amino acids. Per germline, CDR1 SGHNT and CDR2 YYREEE (reference sequence).

The chain couples TRBV7-8 to TRBJ2-1; 14 bases agree with TRBD2. Germline V gene lookup returns CDR1 SGHVS and CDR2 FQNEAQ. Germline trimming cut 4 bases from V and 4 bases from J; bases unmatched to any gene: 9. The CDR3 has 18 residues. The CDR3 DNA reads TGTGCCAGCAGCTGGCCAGGACTAGCGGGAGGCAATTACAATGAGCAGTTCTTC. Protein sequence: CASSWPGLAGGNYNEQFF.

In this sample, this clone turned up a few times. V gene TRBV5-1 combines with J gene TRBJ2-3; 7 positions agree with TRBD1. The V and J ends lost 4 bases and 0 bases, in that order; junction bases with no gene match: 2. The CDR3 covers 14 residues. Germline V lookup: CDR1 SGHRS, CDR2 YFSETQ. CDR3 nucleotide sequence: TGCGCCAGCAGCAGGGGACAGAGCACAGATACGCAGTATTTT. Translating it yields CASSRGQSTDTQYF.

The chain combines TRBV2 with TRBJ2-5; D perhaps matches TRBD2 (5 bases). This CDR3 region has 15 residues. Germline CDR1 and CDR2: SNHLY and FYNNEI. V was clipped by 4 bases and J by 4 bases, with 16 bases between them. CDR3 residues: CASSALVRDGETQYF. The DNA for the CDR3 is TGTGCCAGCAGTGCGCTCGTACGGGATGGAGAGACCCAGTACTTC. Supplemented by reference TRBV2 and TRBJ2-5, the full variable domain reads EPEVTQTPSHQVTQMGQEVILRCVPISNHLYFYWYRQILGQKVEFLVSFYNNEISEKSEIFDDQFSVERPDGSNFTLKIRSTKLEDSAMYFCASSALVRDGETQYFGPGTRLLVL.

V gene TRBV28 combines with J gene TRBJ2-7; 9 bases are shared with TRBD1. The V segment lost 3 bases and the J segment 7 bases; nucleotides outside the gene matches: 7. From germline, CDR1 is MDHEN and CDR2 SYDVKM. This CDR3 has 14 amino acids. The CDR3: CASSLGQGLREQYF. The CDR3 DNA follows: TGTGCCAGCAGTTTGGGACAGGGTCTTCGGGAGCAGTACTTC.

The chain uses TRBV28 and TRBJ2-7; weak D call: TRBD2 (6 bases). The CDR3 length is 13 residues. Per germline, CDR1 MDHEN and CDR2 SYDVKM. The V end was cut by 8 bases, the J end by 7 bases, with 18 bases between. In nucleotides, the CDR3 is TGTGCCAGCGGTGGCGGGGCAGTGGGTGAGCAGTACTTC. It encodes CASGGGAVGEQYF.

The chain recombines TRBV5-1 with TRBJ2-2; unclear D gene. The V gene lost 1 base and the J gene lost 2 bases, with 9 bases spanning the gap. The CDR3 runs to 15 residues. The germline V gene encodes CDR1 SGHRS and CDR2 YFSETQ. Written as DNA, the CDR3 is TGCGCCAGCAGCTTGATCGCGTCAAACACCGGGGAGCTGTTTTTT. It encodes CASSLIASNTGELFF.

In this sample, this clone turned up a few times. The rearrangement uses TRBV4-1 and TRBJ2-7; 9 bases are a match to TRBD1. Germline trimming cut 8 bases from V and 7 bases from J; bases unmatched to any gene: 15. Germline V lookup: CDR1 MGHRA, CDR2 YSYEKL. The CDR3 totals 15 residues. The CDR3 nucleotides are TGCGCCAGCTCGCGTCGGGGGACAGGGTCGGATGAGCAGTACTTC. Translation gives CASSRRGTGSDEQYF.

The chain joins TRBV28 to TRBJ2-3, with 8 positions matching TRBD1. Germline lookup yields CDR1 MDHEN and CDR2 SYDVKM. With V trimmed by 3 bases and J by 4 bases, 6 bases remained unmatched. The CDR3 runs 15 residues. CDR3 in amino acids: CASSFRTGNADTQYF. CDR3 bases: TGTGCCAGCAGTTTTCGGACAGGGAACGCAGATACGCAGTATTTT.